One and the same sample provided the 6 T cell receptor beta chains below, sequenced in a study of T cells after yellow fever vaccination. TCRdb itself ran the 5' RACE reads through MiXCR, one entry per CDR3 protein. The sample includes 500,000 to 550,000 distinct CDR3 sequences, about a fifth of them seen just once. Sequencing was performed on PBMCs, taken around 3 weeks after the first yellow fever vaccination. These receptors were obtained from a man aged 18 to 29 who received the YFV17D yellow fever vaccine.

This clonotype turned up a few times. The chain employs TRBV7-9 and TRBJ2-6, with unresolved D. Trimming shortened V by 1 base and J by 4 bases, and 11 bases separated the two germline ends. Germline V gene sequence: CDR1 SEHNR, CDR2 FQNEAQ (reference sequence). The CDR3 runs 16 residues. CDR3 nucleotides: TGTGCCAGCAGCTTAGATGGGGTTAAGGGGGCCAACGTCCTGACTTTC. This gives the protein CASSLDGVKGANVLTF.

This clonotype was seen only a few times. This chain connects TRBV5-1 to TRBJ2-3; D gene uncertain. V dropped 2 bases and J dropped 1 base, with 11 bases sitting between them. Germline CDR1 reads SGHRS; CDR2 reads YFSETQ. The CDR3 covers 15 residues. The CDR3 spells CASSLLEPGTDTQYF. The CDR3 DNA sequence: TGCGCCAGCAGCTTATTAGAGCCGGGCACAGATACGCAGTATTTT. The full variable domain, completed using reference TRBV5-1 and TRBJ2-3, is KAGVTQTPRYLIKTRGQQVTLSCSPISGHRSVSWYQQTPGQGLQFLFEYFSETQRNKGNFPGRFSGRQFSNSRSEMNVSTLELGDSALYLCASSLLEPGTDTQYFGPGTRLTVL.

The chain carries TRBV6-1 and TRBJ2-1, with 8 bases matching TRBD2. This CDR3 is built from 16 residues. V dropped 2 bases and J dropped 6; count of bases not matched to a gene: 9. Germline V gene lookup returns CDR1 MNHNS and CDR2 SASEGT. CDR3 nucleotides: TGTGCCAGCAGTGAAAGCGGGGGACGCCCCCTCAATGAGCAGTTCTTC. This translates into CASSESGGRPLNEQFF.

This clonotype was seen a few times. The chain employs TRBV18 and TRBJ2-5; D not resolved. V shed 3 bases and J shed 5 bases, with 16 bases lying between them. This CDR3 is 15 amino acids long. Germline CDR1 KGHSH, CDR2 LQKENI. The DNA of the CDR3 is TGTGCCAGCTCACCCCCTTCAATGCGAGGCGAGACCCAGTACTTC. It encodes CASSPPSMRGETQYF.

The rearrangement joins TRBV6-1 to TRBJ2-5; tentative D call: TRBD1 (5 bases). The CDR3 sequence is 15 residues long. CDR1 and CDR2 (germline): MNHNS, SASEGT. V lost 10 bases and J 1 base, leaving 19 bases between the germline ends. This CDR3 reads CATTRVGVVQETQYF. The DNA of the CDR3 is TGTGCCACCACCAGGGTAGGGGTCGTCCAAGAGACCCAGTACTTC.

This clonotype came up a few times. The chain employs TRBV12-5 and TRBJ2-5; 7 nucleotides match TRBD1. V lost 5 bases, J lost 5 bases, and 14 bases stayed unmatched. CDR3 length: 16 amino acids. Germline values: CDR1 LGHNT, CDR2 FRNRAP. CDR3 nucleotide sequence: TGTGCTAGTGGTCTCCAAGACAGGGCAATAAGTGAGACCCAGTACTTC. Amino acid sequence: CASGLQDRAISETQYF.